One TCR beta chain is described in this entry. The antigen is not known. The sample belongs to a study of CD8 T cells in ankylosing spondylitis. Germline lookup yields CDR1 SQVTM and CDR2 ANQGSEA. The length of the CDR3 is 14 residues. The junction had 6 bases not matched to a gene; V was cut back by 2 bases and J by 6 bases. Overall study findings and caveats: Ankylosing spondylitis blood appeared to carry a characteristic TCR beta motif of roughly 8 highly homologous variants.

MiXCR, run by TCRdb on the 5' RACE reads, gives a single entry per CDR3 protein. The sample has about 450,000 distinct CDR3 sequences, roughly a quarter seen once. The V call is TRBV29-1, the J call TRBJ2-2; TRBD1 matches at 7 bases. Material for sequencing was blood, either unsorted or a sorted T cell fraction (not recorded which). This clonotype was obtained from a male donor with ankylosing spondylitis. CDR3 residues: CSVEPGGASGELFF. The CDR3 DNA follows: TGCAGCGTTGAACCAGGGGGAGCGTCCGGGGAGCTGTTTTTT.